The 9 T cell receptor beta chains below were found in one sample sequenced in a study of CD8+CD57+ T cells in acquired aplastic anemia. TCR beta VDJ and CDR3 profiling used genomic DNA as template. TCRdb fed the reads into MiXCR, producing one record per CDR3 protein. The sample shows around 200,000 distinct CDR3 sequences, around 60% of them seen only once. Sequencing was carried out using sorted CD4+, CD8+, or CD8+CD57+ T cells (not recorded which) from PBMCs. Receptors originate from a human donor in good health.

Points on this clonotype: Since the CDR3 does not end with the conserved phenylalanine or tryptophan, this likely comes from a read error. The chain recombines TRBV9 with TRBJ2-1; D remains ambiguous. In germline, CDR1 is SGDLS, CDR2 YYNGEE. The CDR3 runs 12 residues. The CDR3 sequence is CASRVAFNEQFL. CDR3 bases: TGTGCAAGCAGAGTAGCCTTTAATGAGCAGTTCTTA.

The rearrangement joins TRBV7-9 to TRBJ2-4; 7 bases fit TRBD2. CDR3 length equals 16 residues. Germline V gene lookup returns CDR1 SEHNR and CDR2 FQNEAQ (reference sequence). The ends lost 5 bases at V and 0 bases at J; junction bases unmatched: 7. The CDR3 DNA follows: TGTGCCAGCAGCAGATTGGGGGGGGTAGCCAAAAACATTCAGTACTTC. This translates into CASSRLGGVAKNIQYF.

This chain uses TRBV19 with TRBJ2-1; D call uncertain. The CDR3 extends over 14 amino acids. The ends were cut back, 7 bases at V and 0 bases at J, with 10 bases in the middle. Germline V gives CDR1 LNHDA, CDR2 SQIVND (reference sequence). CDR3 sequence (DNA): TGTGCCAGTACGGTCTCGAGCTCCTACAATGAGCAGTTCTTC. Protein sequence: CASTVSSSYNEQFF. Using reference TRBV19 and TRBJ2-1 for the parts outside the CDR3, the full variable domain is DGGITQSPKYLFRKEGQNVTLSCEQNLNHDAMYWYRQDPGQGLRLIYYSQIVNDFQKGDIAEGYSVSREKKESFPLTVTSAQKNPTAFYLCASTVSSSYNEQFFGPGTRLTVL.

This clonotype was seen once. CDR3 nucleotide sequence: TGTGCCAGCAGCGAGACCAGCGGGAAATACGAGCAGTACTTC. This codes for CASSETSGKYEQYF. The V gene is TRBV7-9, the J gene TRBJ2-5; 7 bases fit TRBD2. The tail of the sequence fits TRBJ2-7 better, so the J call may be wrong. CDR3 size: 14 residues. Germline V gene lookup returns CDR1 SEHNR and CDR2 FQNEAQ (reference sequence).

The CDR3 region has the DNA TGTGCCAGCAGCCTAGGAGGACGGGGGAGCTCCTACGAGCAGTACTTC. This encodes CASSLGGRGSSYEQYF. This sequence joins TRBV7-2 and TRBJ2-7, with D perhaps matching TRBD2 (6 bases). Germline V gene sequence: CDR1 SGHTA, CDR2 FQGNSA. The CDR3 spans 16 residues. The germline V and J ends were trimmed by 5 bases and 0 bases, with 17 bases remaining between them.

In this sample, this clonotype turned up many times. The rearrangement links TRBV19 to TRBJ2-1, with D perhaps assigned TRBD1 or TRBD2 (6 bases each). V was pared by 6 bases and J by 12 bases, with 18 bases between. This CDR3 is built from 13 residues. Germline V gene sequence: CDR1 LNHDA, CDR2 SQIVND (reference sequence). This chain's CDR3 is CASSAGGPQGQFF. The CDR3 coding sequence is TGTGCCAGTAGCGCTGGGGGGCCCCAAGGGCAGTTCTTC.

This clonotype occurred many times. The genes are TRBV5-8 and TRBJ2-7; D may match TRBD1 or TRBD2 (5 bases each). V was cut by 4 bases and J by 7 bases, with 15 bases left in between. Looked up from germline, CDR1 is SGHTS and CDR2 is YDEGEE. CDR3 length: 13 residues. In DNA form, the CDR3 reads TGTGCCAGCAGCACTGGGACGGGTCAGGAGCAGTACTTC. This gives the protein CASSTGTGQEQYF.

In this sample, this clonotype turned up a few times. J is TRBJ2-6 and V is TRBV19; D possibly corresponds to TRBD1 (5 bases). Deletions cut 6 bases from V and 1 base from J, with 19 bases between. Germline-derived CDR1 and CDR2 are LNHDA and SQIVND (reference sequence). The CDR3 has 18 amino acids. The CDR3: CASSPWGSKESGANVLTF. The CDR3 nucleotides read TGTGCCAGTAGCCCTTGGGGCTCTAAAGAATCTGGGGCCAACGTCCTGACTTTC.

This rearrangement joins TRBV12-3 or TRBV12-4 to TRBJ2-7; a possible D gene is TRBD1 (6 bases). Deletions cut 5 bases from V and 3 bases from J, with 8 bases between. The CDR3 is 12 amino acids. The CDR3 protein is CASSPQGYEQYV. The CDR3 DNA reads TGTGCCAGCAGTCCACAGGGCTACGAGCAGTACGTC.